The entry below describes one T cell receptor beta chain. Trimming stripped 5 bases from V and 5 bases from J, with 13 bases between. Germline V CDR1 and CDR2: DFQATT, SNEGSKA (reference sequence). CDR3 size: 14 residues. This specimen comes from a study of T-cell memory formation after mild COVID-19. TCRdb analysed the 5' RACE reads with MiXCR anew, one entry per CDR3 protein. The table records under 200,000 distinct CDR3 sequences, around 13% of them present only once. The sample was PBMCs or a T cell subset sorted from them (not recorded which). The V gene is TRBV20-1, the J gene TRBJ1-6; D not certain. The receptor comes from a man aged 18 to 30 who had mild COVID-19 (a few samples of this study predate the infection). Cell type and time point are not known. CDR3 coding DNA: TGCAGTGCTCCCCGAGGGAGGAATAATTCACCCCTCCACTTT. This sequence encodes CSAPRGRNNSPLHF.